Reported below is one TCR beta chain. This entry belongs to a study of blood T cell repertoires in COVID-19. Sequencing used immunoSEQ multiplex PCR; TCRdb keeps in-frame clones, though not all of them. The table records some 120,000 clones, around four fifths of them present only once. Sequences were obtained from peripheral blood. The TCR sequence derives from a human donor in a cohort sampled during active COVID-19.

DNA for the CDR3: TGTGCCAGCAGCTCGGCCGGCGGCGATACGCAGTATTTT. The encoded protein is CASSSAGGDTQYF. The chain combines TRBV7-9 with TRBJ2-3; no reliable D call. Germline CDR1 SEHNR, CDR2 FQNEAQ (reference sequence). CDR3 size: 13 residues. Trimming pared 4 bases from V and 6 bases from J, leaving 11 bases between.